This T cell receptor beta chain was retrieved from a study of T cell changes during pregnancy in multiple sclerosis. The V gene lost 0 bases and the J gene lost 6 bases, with 14 bases spanning the gap. CDR1 is SGHDN, CDR2 FVKESK, per germline. The CDR3 is 15 amino acids. The protocol was immunoSEQ multiplex PCR, while the TCRdb copy is restricted to in-frame clones and leaves out a portion. The sample yields about 42,000 clones, less than 90% seen once. This clonotype was sampled from a female donor with multiple sclerosis, enrolled in a pregnancy study. The specimen comprised CD4+ T cells from peripheral blood mononuclear cells, sampled in the second trimester of pregnancy. The chain carries TRBV14 and TRBJ1-2; D call uncertain. The CDR3 loop is CASSQDLLSSDGYTF. In DNA form, the CDR3 reads TGTGCCAGCAGCCAAGATCTTCTCTCCTCGGATGGCTACACCTTC.